This TCR beta chain was sequenced for a study of blood T cell repertoires in COVID-19. The overall study: Material from acute and convalescent COVID-19 was sourced from the United States, Italy and Spain. PBMCs, B-cell-depleted T cells, or T cells were the source of the cDNA or gDNA that made up the material.

In the authors' workflow: Nucleated cell number was recorded as an estimate derived from reference gene primer amplification. Generated by immunoSEQ multiplex PCR, the TCRdb table keeps only in-frame clones and is missing some. V, J and clone size derive from that table, while D and trimming were established from the DNA sequence. Seen here are approximately 210,000 clones, approximately 84% observed once, and the top ten hold around 5.5%. Trimming removed 1 base from V and 5 bases from J; junction bases left unmatched: 2. The germline V gene encodes CDR1 SEHNR and CDR2 FQNEAQ (reference sequence). The CDR3 loop spans 14 amino acids.

Sequenced sample: peripheral blood. V gene TRBV7-9 combines with J gene TRBJ2-5, with 9 bases matching TRBD1. The sequence was collected from a woman aged 70 to 79 with active or convalescent COVID-19. CDR3 sequence: CASSLDRGHETQYF. The CDR3 nucleotides are TGTGCCAGCAGCTTAGACAGGGGGCACGAGACCCAGTACTTC.